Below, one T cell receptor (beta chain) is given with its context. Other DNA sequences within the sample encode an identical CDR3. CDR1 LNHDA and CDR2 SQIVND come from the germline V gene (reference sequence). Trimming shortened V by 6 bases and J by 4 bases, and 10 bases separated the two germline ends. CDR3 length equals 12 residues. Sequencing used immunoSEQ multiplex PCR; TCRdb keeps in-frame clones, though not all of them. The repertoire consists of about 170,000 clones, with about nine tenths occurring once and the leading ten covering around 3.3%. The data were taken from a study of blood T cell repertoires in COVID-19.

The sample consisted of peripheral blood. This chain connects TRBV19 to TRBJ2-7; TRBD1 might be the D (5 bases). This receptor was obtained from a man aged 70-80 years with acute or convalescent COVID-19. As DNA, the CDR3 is TGTGCCAGTAGCGCCAGGGATTACGAGCAGTACTTC. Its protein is CASSARDYEQYF.